Listed here are 2 T cell receptor beta chains from one sample, sequenced in a study of PD-L1 blockade in urothelial cancer. Regarding time point: peripheral blood 6 weeks after treatment start. Measured with immunoSEQ multiplex PCR; TCRdb has only the in-frame clones, and not every one. The sample lists tens of thousands of clones, 91% occurring once. Sequenced material: PBMCs, taken around atezolizumab (anti-PD-L1) treatment. Receptors originate from a man between 65 and 80 years old with urothelial cancer.

The chain has TRBV9 and TRBJ2-3, with TRBD1 matching 8 bases. Germline trimming cut 0 bases from V and 3 bases from J; bases unmatched to any gene: 3. CDR1 and CDR2 from the germline V gene are SGDLS and YYNGEE. The CDR3 is 15 amino acids. The CDR3 nucleotides are TGTGCCAGCAGCGTAGGGAGGACAGGGACAGATACGCAGTATTTT. Encoded protein: CASSVGRTGTDTQYF.

The CDR3, as DNA: TGTGCCAGCAGCGTAGCTACACAAGGGACTTCCCAATCGGATACGCAGTATTTT. Amino acids: CASSVATQGTSQSDTQYF. The chain employs TRBV9 and TRBJ2-3; possibly TRBD2 for D (6 bases). The germline CDR1 and CDR2 sequences are SGDLS and YYNGEE. Between the trimmed V and J ends, which lost 0 bases and 6 bases, there was a span of 23 bases. This CDR3 contains 18 residues.